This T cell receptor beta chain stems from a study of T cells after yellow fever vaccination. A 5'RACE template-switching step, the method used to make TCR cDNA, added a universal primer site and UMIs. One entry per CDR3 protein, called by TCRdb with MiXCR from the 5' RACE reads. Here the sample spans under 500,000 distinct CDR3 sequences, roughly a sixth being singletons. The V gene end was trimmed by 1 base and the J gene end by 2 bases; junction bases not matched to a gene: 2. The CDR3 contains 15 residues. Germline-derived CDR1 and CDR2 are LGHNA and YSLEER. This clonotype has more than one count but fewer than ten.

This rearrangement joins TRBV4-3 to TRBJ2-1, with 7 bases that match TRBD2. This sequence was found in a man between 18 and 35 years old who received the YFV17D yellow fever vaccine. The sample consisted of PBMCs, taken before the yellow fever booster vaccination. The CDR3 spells CASSQAGGPYNEQFF. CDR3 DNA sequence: TGCGCCAGCAGCCAAGCGGGAGGCCCCTACAATGAGCAGTTCTTC.